This T cell receptor beta chain was captured in a study of spatial heterogeneity in lung cancer. Overall study: There were some 76 donors, all of them untreated patients with early-stage non-small cell lung cancer. Detection consistently captured more beta-chain sequences than alpha-chain sequences.

Trimming took 6 bases from V and 2 from J, leaving 16 bases between them. CDR1 is DFQATT, CDR2 SNEGSKA, per germline (reference sequence). The CDR3 consists of 15 residues. TCRdb independently ran MiXCR on the 5' RACE reads; one entry per CDR3 protein. The repertoire holds about 27,000 distinct CDR3 sequences, with roughly 5.7% as singletons. Described time point: blood at routine non-recurrence follow-up after resection. The clonotype originates from a female donor with early-stage non-small cell lung cancer. The chain links TRBV20-1 to TRBJ2-2, with D possibly TRBD1 on 5 matching bases. The starting material was PBMCs, obtained at follow-up. The CDR3 is CSAPSGQGNTGELFF. In DNA, the CDR3 is TGCAGTGCCCCCTCGGGCCAGGGAAACACCGGGGAGCTGTTTTTT.